The 8 T cell receptor beta chains presented below share a single source sample, sequenced in a study of long-term antiretroviral therapy in people with HIV. A v3.0 immunoSEQ assay was performed at survey level. The data were produced by immunoSEQ multiplex PCR, yet TCRdb's version contains in-frame clones alone and is incomplete. The sample gives about 23,000 clones, 70% to 90% of which show up once; more than 10% is in the top ten. Sequences were derived from unsorted PBMCs, sampled 1.6 years after starting antiretroviral therapy. All receptors come from a man aged 35 to 55 with HIV.

The V gene is TRBV6-6, the J gene TRBJ1-2, with 10 bases that match TRBD1. V shed 2 bases, J shed 8 bases, and the junction held 8 bases outside the gene matches. CDR1 MNHNY and CDR2 SVGAGI come from the germline V gene (reference sequence). The CDR3 loop spans 15 amino acids. DNA of the CDR3: TGTGCCAGCAGTTACAGGGACAGGGGAACGGGAGGCTACACCTTC. Translating it yields CASSYRDRGTGGYTF.

This clone was detected only a few times. The chain carries TRBV10-2 and TRBJ1-1; tentative D call: TRBD1 (5 bases). The CDR3 loop spans 18 amino acids. CDR1 and CDR2 from the germline V gene are WSHSY and SAAADI. The germline V and J ends were trimmed by 4 bases and 0 bases, with 21 bases remaining between them. The CDR3 DNA sequence: TGCGCCAGCAGTGGATGGGGTTATCAGGGACCTTTGAACACTGAAGCTTTCTTT. Amino acids: CASSGWGYQGPLNTEAFF.

The genes are TRBV19 and TRBJ1-5, with TRBD1 matching 7 bases. With 7 bases clipped from V and 6 bases from J, the junction kept 9 bases outside the gene matches. Germline V gene data show CDR1 as LNHDA and CDR2 as SQIVND (reference sequence). This CDR3 is built from 14 residues. This chain's CDR3 is CASIGVGGSQPQHF. The CDR3, as DNA: TGTGCCAGTATCGGGGTAGGGGGCAGTCAGCCCCAGCATTTT. The variable domain in full, with the rest retrieved from reference TRBV19 and TRBJ1-5, is DGGITQSPKYLFRKEGQNVTLSCEQNLNHDAMYWYRQDPGQGLRLIYYSQIVNDFQKGDIAEGYSVSREKKESFPLTVTSAQKNPTAFYLCASIGVGGSQPQHFGDGTRLSIL.

This clone came up once. This rearrangement joins TRBV7-8 to TRBJ2-3; 14 bases map to TRBD2. Germline V gene data show CDR1 as SGHVS and CDR2 as FQNEAQ. The CDR3 has 17 amino acids. Trimming removed 5 bases from V and 0 bases from J; junction bases left unmatched: 4. The CDR3 DNA is TGTGCCAGCAGCCCGGGACTAGCGGGGGCTAGCACAGATACGCAGTATTTT. As protein: CASSPGLAGASTDTQYF.

This chain connects TRBV6-5 to TRBJ2-3; the match to TRBD2 covers 7 bases. CDR3 length: 14 residues. After removal of 8 bases from V and 2 bases from J, the junction contained 7 bases not matched to a gene. The germline V gene has CDR1 MNHEY and CDR2 SVGAGI. The CDR3 loop is CASAASGATDTQYF. The CDR3 nucleotides are TGTGCCAGCGCGGCTAGCGGAGCCACAGATACGCAGTATTTT.

The chain couples TRBV11-3 to TRBJ2-1; D call uncertain. The CDR3 has 13 residues. V dropped 5 bases and J dropped 5 bases, with 10 bases sitting between them. In germline, CDR1 is SGHNT, CDR2 YENEEA. The CDR3 region is CASSHLSNNEQFF. CDR3 DNA: TGTGCCAGCAGCCACCTCTCAAACAATGAGCAGTTCTTC. Combining the CDR3 with reference TRBV11-3 and TRBJ2-1 gives the whole variable domain EAGVVQSPRYKIIEKKQPVAFWCNPISGHNTLYWYLQNLGQGPELLIRYENEEAVDDSQLPKDRFSAERLKGVDSTLKIQPAELGDSAVYLCASSHLSNNEQFFGPGTRLTVL.

V gene TRBV5-1 combines with J gene TRBJ2-7; D is possibly TRBD1 (7 bases). Germline lookup yields CDR1 SGHRS and CDR2 YFSETQ. V lost 0 bases and J lost 1, with 11 bases in between. CDR3 length: 15 amino acids. CDR3 DNA: TGCGCCAGCAGCTTGGCCGCGGGACAGTCCTACGAGCAGTACTTC. Its protein is CASSLAAGQSYEQYF. Full variable domain (missing parts from reference TRBV5-1 and TRBJ2-7): KAGVTQTPRYLIKTRGQQVTLSCSPISGHRSVSWYQQTPGQGLQFLFEYFSETQRNKGNFPGRFSGRQFSNSRSEMNVSTLELGDSALYLCASSLAAGQSYEQYFGPGTRLTVT.

This chain links TRBV5-1 with TRBJ2-1, with 8 bases matching TRBD2. The CDR3 runs 16 residues. V dropped 2 bases and J dropped 10; count of bases not matched to a gene: 14. Germline CDR1 is SGHRS and CDR2 is YFSETQ. CDR3 in amino acids: CASSLSGSLWVEEQFF. The CDR3 region has the DNA TGCGCCAGCAGCTTAAGCGGGAGTCTCTGGGTTGAGGAGCAGTTCTTC.